Presented here are 31 T cell receptor beta chains from one specimen sequenced in a study of blood T cell repertoires in COVID-19. Clones were read by immunoSEQ multiplex PCR, and TCRdb kept only the in-frame ones, dropping some. The table lists 93,000 or so clones, more than 75% of them singletons. The sample consisted of peripheral blood. Every receptor here comes from a human donor in a cohort sampled during active COVID-19.

This chain links TRBV28 with TRBJ1-3; possibly TRBD1 for D (5 bases). The CDR3 has 16 amino acids. From germline, CDR1 is MDHEN and CDR2 SYDVKM. Trimming pared 7 bases from V and 0 bases from J, leaving 16 bases between. CDR3 loop: CASTREETVSGNTIYF. The CDR3 DNA follows: TGTGCCAGCACCCGCGAAGAGACAGTCTCTGGAAACACCATATATTTT. The complete variable domain, with remaining parts taken from reference TRBV28 and TRBJ1-3, reads DVKVTQSSRYLVKRTGEKVFLECVQDMDHENMFWYRQDPGLGLRLIYFSYDVKMKEKGDIPEGYSVSREKKERFSLILESASTNQTSMYLCASTREETVSGNTIYFGEGSWLTVV.

This clone was observed once. The chain recombines TRBV27 with TRBJ1-2; TRBD1 matches 9 bases. This CDR3 has 13 residues. CDR1 is MNHEY and CDR2 is SMNVEV in the germline V gene (reference sequence). Trimming took 5 bases from V and 5 from J; bases not matched to a gene: 3. The CDR3 loop reads CASSPDRGYGYTF. CDR3 sequence (DNA): TGTGCCAGCAGTCCTGACAGGGGGTATGGCTACACCTTC.

This rearrangement joins TRBV19 to TRBJ2-2; D might be TRBD2 (5 bases). Germline CDR1 is LNHDA and CDR2 is SQIVND (reference sequence). V was clipped by 2 bases and J by 5 bases, with 15 bases between them. CDR3 length: 16 amino acids. CDR3 protein: CASSISFGSWTGELFF. The CDR3 nucleotides read TGTGCCAGTAGTATATCTTTTGGGAGTTGGACCGGGGAGCTGTTTTTT.

This clone was recorded once. This chain's CDR3 is CASSLRQGGGGTGELFF. The CDR3 DNA reads as TGTGCCAGCAGCCTAAGACAGGGAGGAGGAGGCACCGGGGAGCTGTTTTTT. V and J are TRBV11-3 and TRBJ2-2; perhaps TRBD1 as D (7 bases). Per germline, CDR1 SGHNT and CDR2 YENEEA. With 5 bases removed from V and 4 bases from J, the gap between germline ends came to 20 bases. The CDR3 spans 17 residues.

The J gene is TRBJ1-2, the V gene TRBV27; no firm D call. Germline loops: CDR1 MNHEY, CDR2 SMNVEV (reference sequence). CDR3 size: 13 residues. Trimming left V 5 bases short and J 2 bases short, with 9 bases between. In DNA form, the CDR3 reads TGTGCCAGCAGTGAGGGCCTGAACTATGGCTACACCTTC. Protein: CASSEGLNYGYTF.

CDR3 protein: CASSYVGGPRNEQFF. CDR3 nucleotides: TGTGCCAGCAGTTACGTGGGAGGGCCGAGGAATGAGCAGTTCTTC. The genes are TRBV6-5 and TRBJ2-1, with 7 positions matching TRBD2. The CDR3 runs 15 residues. Per the germline V gene, CDR1 is MNHEY and CDR2 is SVGAGI. Germline trimming cut 2 bases from V and 7 bases from J; bases unmatched to any gene: 8.

This chain links TRBV2 with TRBJ2-7; TRBD2 aligns across 10 bases. V was pared by 3 bases and J by 7 bases, with 6 bases of the junction left unmatched. The CDR3 length is 14 residues. The germline gives CDR1 SNHLY, CDR2 FYNNEI. Here the CDR3 reads CASSDLAGAYEQYF. CDR3 DNA: TGTGCCAGCAGTGATCTAGCGGGGGCTTATGAGCAGTACTTC.

The V call is TRBV28, the J call TRBJ2-3; D may be TRBD1 (5 bases). Trimming removed 2 bases from V and 0 bases from J, with 9 bases in between. CDR1 is MDHEN, CDR2 SYDVKM, per germline. This CDR3 spans 15 amino acids. As DNA, the CDR3 is TGTGCCAGCAGTTTAAGCCCAGGGAGCACAGATACGCAGTATTTT. This translates into CASSLSPGSTDTQYF.

The J gene is TRBJ2-5, the V gene TRBV25-1; possibly TRBD1 for D (6 bases). The germline CDR1 and CDR2 sequences are MGHDK and SYGVNS. This CDR3 spans 13 amino acids. The germline V and J ends were trimmed by 4 bases and 4 bases, with 10 bases remaining between them. CDR3 protein: CASSVQGLETQYF. CDR3 DNA sequence: TGTGCCAGCAGTGTACAGGGTCTAGAGACCCAGTACTTC.

The chain is built from TRBV2 and TRBJ1-6, with D perhaps TRBD1 (5 bases). The CDR3 is 15 amino acids. The V gene lost 3 bases and the J gene lost 5 bases, with 11 bases spanning the gap. Germline lookup yields CDR1 SNHLY and CDR2 FYNNEI. The DNA for the CDR3 is TGTGCCAGCAGTGAGGGTGGCAGGGATAATTCACCCCTCCACTTT. This encodes CASSEGGRDNSPLHF.

CDR3 coding DNA: TGTGCCAGCAGTTTTCGCCGGGACAGGGACAATCAGCCCCAGCATTTT. Encoded protein: CASSFRRDRDNQPQHF. This chain links TRBV28 with TRBJ1-5; 9 bases map to TRBD1. The germline V gene has CDR1 MDHEN and CDR2 SYDVKM. This CDR3 is 16 amino acids long. Trimming cost V 3 bases and J 3 bases; bases outside gene matches: 6.

This clone showed up just once. V and J are TRBV11-2 and TRBJ1-5; 7 nucleotides agree with TRBD1. The CDR3 length is 15 residues. Losses at the gene ends were 5 bases for V and 1 base for J; bases not matched to a gene: 5. The germline gives CDR1 SGHAT, CDR2 FQNNGV. The CDR3 DNA reads as TGTGCCAGCAGCCAAAACAGGGGAAGCAATCAGCCCCAGCATTTT. Its protein product is CASSQNRGSNQPQHF.

The rearrangement joins TRBV5-6 to TRBJ2-1; D might be TRBD2 (7 bases). The CDR3 runs to 17 residues. V was cut by 4 bases and J by 8 bases, with 25 bases left in between. Germline CDR1 SGHDT, CDR2 YYEEEE. CDR3 sequence (DNA): TGTGCCAGCAGCCACCGGGGATTTCGGGGGGCCAACGATGAGCAGTTCTTC. Translated: CASSHRGFRGANDEQFF. Looking up the rest from reference TRBV5-6 and TRBJ2-1 gives the full variable domain: DAGVTQSPTHLIKTRGQQVTLRCSPKSGHDTVSWYQQALGQGPQFIFQYYEEEERQRGNFPDRFSGHQFPNYSSELNVNALLLGDSALYLCASSHRGFRGANDEQFFGPGTRLTVL.

This clone has a handful of counts. The V and J genes are TRBV7-9 and TRBJ1-5; TRBD1 aligns across 7 bases. Germline CDR1 reads SEHNR; CDR2 reads FQNEAQ (reference sequence). The CDR3 runs to 14 residues. With V trimmed by 1 base and J by 6 bases, 3 bases remained unmatched. CDR3 nucleotides: TGTGCCAGCAGCTTAGTAGGGGGCGGTCAGCCCCAGCATTTT. It translates to CASSLVGGGQPQHF.

CDR3 protein: CASSPPNSNEQFF. The CDR3, as DNA: TGTGCCAGCAGCCCCCCCAACTCCAATGAGCAGTTCTTC. The rearrangement joins TRBV7-3 to TRBJ2-1; D is undetermined. The CDR3 spans 13 residues. Germline CDR1 SGHTA, CDR2 FQGTGA. With 5 bases removed from V and 6 bases from J, the gap between germline ends came to 11 bases.

This clone showed up just once. The rearrangement joins TRBV6-2 or TRBV6-3 to TRBJ2-5; 7 nucleotides agree with TRBD2. This CDR3 is built from 15 residues. Germline loops: CDR1 MNHEY, CDR2 SVGEGT. V was clipped by 2 bases and J by 2 bases; unmatched bases: 5. CDR3: CASSYRWDYQETQYF. The CDR3 DNA sequence: TGTGCCAGCAGTTACCGATGGGACTATCAAGAGACCCAGTACTTC.

This clone has just one count. The rearrangement joins TRBV9 to TRBJ1-4, with D unresolved. CDR1 is SGDLS and CDR2 is YYNGEE in the germline V gene. Trimming took 1 base from V and 7 from J, leaving 5 bases between them. The CDR3 extends over 12 amino acids. DNA of the CDR3: TGTGCCAGCAGCGTATCGGGTGAAAAACTGTTTTTT. Its protein is CASSVSGEKLFF.

The chain is built from TRBV2 and TRBJ2-7; TRBD1 agrees at 9 bases. This CDR3 is built from 16 residues. J lost 3 bases, V lost 5 bases, and 11 bases had no gene match. Germline CDR1 SNHLY, CDR2 FYNNEI. Here the CDR3 reads CASSQYPSGQGYEQYF. The CDR3 DNA is TGTGCCAGCAGTCAGTACCCCTCGGGACAGGGCTACGAGCAGTACTTC.

The genes are TRBV9 and TRBJ2-4; 10 nucleotides agree with TRBD1. CDR1 SGDLS and CDR2 YYNGEE come from the germline V gene. The CDR3 totals 16 residues. Losses at the gene ends were 4 bases for V and 6 bases for J; bases not matched to a gene: 10. The CDR3 region has the DNA TGTGCCAGCAGCCTTACCGGGACAGGGGCGGGAAACATTCAGTACTTC. Translating it yields CASSLTGTGAGNIQYF.

The rearrangement joins TRBV20-1 to TRBJ2-1; perhaps TRBD1 as D (5 bases). Germline-derived CDR1 and CDR2 are DFQATT and SNEGSKA (reference sequence). V was cut by 3 bases and J by 8 bases, with 23 bases left in between. CDR3 length: 16 residues. For the CDR3, the DNA is TGCAGTGCTAGTCCCCGACAGCAAATATATGGGTATGAGCAGTTCTTC. It is translated as CSASPRQQIYGYEQFF.

The gene calls are TRBV24-1 and TRBJ1-5; 7 positions match TRBD1. Losses at the gene ends were 3 bases for V and 3 bases for J; bases not matched to a gene: 4. Germline V gene data show CDR1 as KGHDR and CDR2 as SFDVKD. This CDR3 is built from 15 residues. DNA of the CDR3: TGTGCCACCAGTGATCCCGGGACAGACAATCAGCCCCAGCATTTT. As protein: CATSDPGTDNQPQHF.

V gene TRBV3-1 (or the pseudogene TRBV3-2) combines with J gene TRBJ2-7, with D tentatively TRBD1 (6 bases). There are 15 residues in the CDR3. Trimming removed 4 bases from V and 5 bases from J, with 18 bases in between. CDR1 LGHDT and CDR2 YNNKEL come from the germline V gene (reference sequence). The CDR3 sequence: CASSLLDRYDHEQYF. CDR3 DNA: TGTGCCAGCAGCCTCCTCGACAGGTATGACCACGAGCAGTACTTC.

V gene TRBV4-2 combines with J gene TRBJ2-2; 8 bases are shared with TRBD2. Germline values: CDR1 LGHNA, CDR2 YNFKEQ. The CDR3 has 14 residues. After removal of 8 bases from V and 3 bases from J, the junction contained 5 bases not matched to a gene. CDR3 bases: TGTGCCAGCCAGCCGGGAGGGGACACCGGGGAGCTGTTTTTT. It yields the protein CASQPGGDTGELFF.

The chain joins TRBV7-2 to TRBJ2-7; D remains unclear. The CDR3 is 13 residues long. Germline loops: CDR1 SGHTA, CDR2 FQGNSA. Trimming shortened V by 2 bases and J by 0 bases, and 5 bases separated the two germline ends. The CDR3 region is CASSLSSSYEQYF. DNA for the CDR3: TGTGCCAGCAGCTTATCCAGCTCCTACGAGCAGTACTTC.

The chain uses TRBV6-6 and TRBJ1-6; TRBD1 agrees at 8 bases. With 9 bases clipped from V and 2 bases from J, the junction kept 3 bases outside the gene matches. The CDR3 consists of 14 residues. CDR1 MNHNY and CDR2 SVGAGI come from the germline V gene (reference sequence). The CDR3 DNA is TGTGCCAGTGCGACAGGGGCCTATAATTCACCCCTCCACTTT. Residues: CASATGAYNSPLHF.

J is TRBJ2-2 and V is TRBV6-1, with D perhaps TRBD1 (6 bases). CDR1 is MNHNS, CDR2 SASEGT, per germline. V lost 3 bases and J 8 bases, leaving 13 bases between the germline ends. The CDR3 totals 14 residues. CDR3 region: CASSEAPGTGELFF. CDR3 DNA sequence: TGTGCCAGCAGTGAGGCCCCCGGGACAGGGGAGCTGTTTTTT.

A single count supports this clone. This chain links TRBV11-2 with TRBJ1-6; D call uncertain. The CDR3 loop spans 15 amino acids. CDR1 and CDR2 from the germline V gene are SGHAT and FQNNGV. Trimming took 4 bases from V and 7 from J, leaving 14 bases between them. CDR3 in DNA: TGTGCCAGCAGCTCACCGGGAGCACTAAATTCACCCCTCCACTTT. Its translation: CASSSPGALNSPLHF.

This clone was seen only once. The chain combines TRBV6-4 with TRBJ1-5, with TRBD1 matching 9 bases. The CDR3 consists of 20 residues. V shed 2 bases and J 0 bases; nucleotides not matched to a gene: 14. Germline values: CDR1 MRHNA, CDR2 SNTAGT. As DNA, the CDR3 is TGTGCCAGCAGTGACCCCTATTTCAACAGGGGGCGCGATAGCAATCAGCCCCAGCATTTT. It yields the protein CASSDPYFNRGRDSNQPQHF.

The chain combines TRBV11-1 with TRBJ1-1; D ambiguous. Germline V gene sequence: CDR1 SGHAT, CDR2 FQDESV (reference sequence). With 4 bases removed from V and 4 bases from J, the gap between germline ends came to 13 bases. The CDR3 covers 14 residues. The CDR3 sequence is CASSSAGWATEAFF. The CDR3 DNA reads as TGTGCCAGCAGCTCGGCGGGCTGGGCCACTGAAGCTTTCTTT. The full variable domain, its missing parts supplied by reference TRBV11-1 and TRBJ1-1, is EAEVAQSPRYKITEKSQAVAFWCDPISGHATLYWYRQILGQGPELLVQFQDESVVDDSQLPKDRFSAERLKGVDSTLKIQPAELGDSAMYLCASSSAGWATEAFFGQGTRLTVV.

The chain combines TRBV10-3 with TRBJ1-3; D might be TRBD1 (5 bases). Trimming shortened V by 7 bases and J by 1 base, and 11 bases separated the two germline ends. The germline V gene has CDR1 ENHRY and CDR2 SYGVKD. The CDR3 loop spans 14 amino acids. Here the CDR3 reads CAITGRESGNTIYF. The CDR3 nucleotides read TGTGCCATCACGGGACGGGAGTCTGGAAACACCATATATTTT.

As for this clone: This sample includes further DNA sequences coding for the same CDR3. V usage is TRBV5-1 and J usage is TRBJ1-2; D uncertain. The CDR3 is 13 residues long. The germline V gene encodes CDR1 SGHRS and CDR2 YFSETQ. V lost 0 bases and J 2 bases, leaving 5 bases between the germline ends. CDR3 coding DNA: TGCGCCAGCAGCTTGGGTCCGAACTATGGCTACACCTTC. Translating gives CASSLGPNYGYTF.